The entry that follows covers one T cell receptor beta chain sequence. This specimen belongs to a study of T cells after yellow fever vaccination. Study at large: The fractions with low cell numbers were processed using SMART-Seq v4 Ultra Low Input.

TCRdb recomputed calls from the 5' RACE reads with MiXCR, one row per CDR3 protein. The sample lists 150,000 to 200,000 distinct CDR3 sequences; 6.2% were seen once. The CDR3 covers 12 residues. The V gene's germline CDR1 is ENHRY and CDR2 SYGVKD. V lost 3 bases, J lost 5 bases, and 7 bases lay in between. The sequence derives from a man in his late teens or twenties who received the YFV17D yellow fever vaccine. The material was CD4+ T cells sorted from PBMCs, obtained on the day of the first yellow fever vaccination. The chain carries TRBV10-3 and TRBJ2-5; weak D call: TRBD1 (5 bases). The CDR3 is CAISDRVETQYF. CDR3 DNA sequence: TGTGCCATCAGTGACAGGGTGGAGACCCAGTACTTC.